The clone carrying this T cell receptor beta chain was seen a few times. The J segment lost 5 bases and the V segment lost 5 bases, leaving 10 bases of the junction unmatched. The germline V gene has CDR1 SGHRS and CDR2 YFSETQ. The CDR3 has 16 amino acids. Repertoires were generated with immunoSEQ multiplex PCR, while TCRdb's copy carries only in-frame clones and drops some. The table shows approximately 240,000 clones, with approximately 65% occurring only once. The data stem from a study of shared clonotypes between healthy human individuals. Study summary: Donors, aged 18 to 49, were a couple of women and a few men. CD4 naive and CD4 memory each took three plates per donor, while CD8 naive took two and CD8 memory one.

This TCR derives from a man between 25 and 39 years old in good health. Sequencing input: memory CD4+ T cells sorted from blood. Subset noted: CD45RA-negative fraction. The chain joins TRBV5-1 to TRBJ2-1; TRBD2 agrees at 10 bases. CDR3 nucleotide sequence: TGCGCCAGCAGTGCGCTCATCCTAGCGGGGGACAATGAGCAGTTCTTC. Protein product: CASSALILAGDNEQFF.